The following is a T cell receptor (beta chain) sequence with its context. What it binds is unknown. The entry originates in a study of Ad26.COV2.S vaccination and SARS-CoV-2 variants. CDR1 and CDR2 (germline): MNHEY, SMNVEV (reference sequence). This CDR3 comprises 15 residues. Trimming took 2 bases from V and 7 from J, leaving 17 bases between them. Measured with immunoSEQ multiplex PCR; TCRdb has only the in-frame clones, and not every one. In the table there are over 110,000 clones, just over 85% of which are singletons. The study's findings and limits: Non-spike TCR breadth was similar in vaccine and placebo recipients.

V usage is TRBV27 and J usage is TRBJ1-2, with D perhaps matching TRBD1 (6 bases). The sequence came from a human donor who had recovered from COVID-19. The source material was peripheral blood, sampled after recovery from COVID-19. The CDR3 here is CASSLGGHPLGGYTF. The CDR3 DNA sequence: TGTGCCAGCAGTTTAGGGGGCCATCCCTTGGGTGGCTACACCTTC.